Listed here are 26 T cell receptor beta chains from one sample, sequenced in a study of high-grade serous ovarian cancer treatment subgroups. Here immunoSEQ multiplex PCR was the method, and the copy in TCRdb shows in-frame clones only, minus some. Counted here are around 8,100 clones, approximately 80% occurring once; the ten biggest clones make up approximately 10%. The tumor samples were collected prior to definitive surgery or chemotherapy. Sequenced input: tumor tissue. These receptor sequences come from a human donor with high-grade serous ovarian cancer.

This rearrangement joins TRBV19 to TRBJ2-5; D is possibly TRBD2 (5 bases). V was clipped by 4 bases and J by 13 bases, with 19 bases between them. CDR3 length: 13 amino acids. Looked up from germline, CDR1 is LNHDA and CDR2 is SQIVND (reference sequence). The CDR3 is CASSTDQRTRWYF. In nucleotides, the CDR3 is TGTGCCAGTAGTACCGATCAGCGGACTCGTTGGTACTTC. Complete variable domain (other parts from reference TRBV19 and TRBJ2-5): DGGITQSPKYLFRKEGQNVTLSCEQNLNHDAMYWYRQDPGQGLRLIYYSQIVNDFQKGDIAEGYSVSREKKESFPLTVTSAQKNPTAFYLCASSTDQRTRWYFGPGTRLLVL.

The rearrangement uses TRBV6-5 and TRBJ1-6; tentative D call: TRBD1 (5 bases). Trimming removed 7 bases from V and 7 bases from J, with 11 bases in between. Germline V gives CDR1 MNHEY, CDR2 SVGAGI. This CDR3 has 13 residues. CDR3 DNA: TGTGCCAGCACTAAACGGGGGAATTCACCCCTCCACTTT. Its protein product is CASTKRGNSPLHF.

The CDR3 loop reads CASSLGGGSGYEQYF. CDR3 in DNA: TGTGCCAGCAGTTTAGGGGGGGGGAGTGGTTACGAGCAGTACTTC. The chain links TRBV27 to TRBJ2-7, with 7 nucleotides matching TRBD2. The CDR3 loop spans 15 amino acids. Trimming took 2 bases from V and 4 from J; bases not matched to a gene: 8. CDR1 MNHEY and CDR2 SMNVEV come from the germline V gene (reference sequence).

V usage is TRBV5-1 and J usage is TRBJ2-5; D is possibly TRBD2 (6 bases). This CDR3 comprises 14 residues. With 0 bases removed from V and 5 bases from J, the gap between germline ends came to 11 bases. Germline V gives CDR1 SGHRS, CDR2 YFSETQ. The CDR3 nucleotides read TGCGCCAGCAGCTTGGTCCTAGCGTGGGAGACCCAGTACTTC. Translating it yields CASSLVLAWETQYF.

This clone was detected only a few times. The chain carries TRBV4-2 and TRBJ1-2; D ambiguous. CDR1 and CDR2 from the germline V gene are LGHNA and YNFKEQ. The CDR3 has 15 amino acids. Deletions cut 0 bases from V and 8 bases from J, with 16 bases between. CDR3 protein: CASSQDPGGSRGYTF. The CDR3 region has the DNA TGTGCCAGCAGCCAAGATCCTGGAGGGAGTAGGGGCTACACCTTC.

The table lists this clone with a few counts. The chain recombines TRBV6-1 with TRBJ1-1; D is unresolved. Germline CDR1 reads MNHNS; CDR2 reads SASEGT. The CDR3 runs 13 residues. The V end was cut by 9 bases, the J end by 2 bases, with 13 bases between. As DNA, the CDR3 is TGTGCCAGTGGAACTACGGTTAACACTGAAGCTTTCTTT. Protein product: CASGTTVNTEAFF.

The chain combines TRBV7-2 with TRBJ2-2; TRBD1 or TRBD2 may be the D gene (6 bases each). In germline, CDR1 is SGHTA, CDR2 FQGNSA. This CDR3 is built from 15 residues. Trimming removed 8 bases from V and 5 bases from J, with 18 bases in between. CDR3 region: CASALGGFGTGELFF. The CDR3, as DNA: TGTGCCAGCGCGTTAGGGGGGTTTGGAACCGGGGAGCTGTTTTTT. Combining the CDR3 with reference TRBV7-2 and TRBJ2-2 gives the whole variable domain GAGVSQSPSNKVTEKGKDVELRCDPISGHTALYWYRQSLGQGLEFLIYFQGNSAPDKSGLPSDRFSAERTGGSVSTLTIQRTQQEDSAVYLCASALGGFGTGELFFGEGSRLTVL.

V gene TRBV7-2 combines with J gene TRBJ2-7, with 9 positions matching TRBD2. Trimming removed 4 bases from V and 4 bases from J; junction bases left unmatched: 11. The CDR3 loop spans 16 amino acids. CDR1 SGHTA and CDR2 FQGNSA come from the germline V gene. CDR3 nucleotide sequence: TGTGCCAGCAGCTCCCGCGAGGCGGGGGGGCCGTACGAGCAGTACTTC. Its translation is CASSSREAGGPYEQYF.

The J gene is TRBJ2-3, the V gene TRBV6-5; D is perhaps TRBD1 (5 bases). The CDR3 sequence is 14 residues long. The V end lost 2 bases, the J end lost 5 bases, and 11 bases lay between the germline ends. CDR1 and CDR2 (germline): MNHEY, SVGAGI. CDR3 amino acids: CASSYGAGRDTQYF. In DNA form, the CDR3 reads TGTGCCAGCAGTTACGGGGCAGGACGAGATACGCAGTATTTT.

The chain links TRBV9 to TRBJ1-1; D is undetermined. The CDR3 is 14 amino acids. The germline V and J ends were trimmed by 2 bases and 6 bases, with 14 bases remaining between them. The V gene's germline CDR1 is SGDLS and CDR2 YYNGEE. The CDR3 region is CASSVRPGEAEAFF. As DNA, the CDR3 is TGTGCCAGCAGCGTCAGACCCGGGGAGGCTGAAGCTTTCTTT.

This clone was seen only once. The CDR3 DNA sequence: TGTGCCATCAGTACCGGGACAGGGGGGAACAATGAGCAGTTCTTC. Translated: CAISTGTGGNNEQFF. The chain carries TRBV10-3 and TRBJ2-1; 11 bases match TRBD1. J gave up 5 bases and V 5 bases, and 5 bases lay outside the gene matches. This CDR3 spans 15 amino acids. The V gene's germline CDR1 is ENHRY and CDR2 SYGVKD.

The J gene is TRBJ2-1, the V gene TRBV19; 7 bases align to TRBD1. Trimming at V came to 6 bases and at J to 0 bases, leaving 17 bases not matched to a gene. Germline V gene lookup returns CDR1 LNHDA and CDR2 SQIVND (reference sequence). The CDR3 is 19 residues long. The CDR3 nucleotides are TGTGCCAGTAGCGGAACCGAGACAGGGTTACATTCCTCCTACAATGAGCAGTTCTTC. Translation: CASSGTETGLHSSYNEQFF.

The rearrangement uses TRBV10-2 and TRBJ2-1; 9 bases map to TRBD2. The CDR3 spans 15 residues. Unmatched junction bases numbered 12, after V lost 5 bases and J lost 10 bases. CDR1 WSHSY and CDR2 SAAADI come from the germline V gene. CDR3 region: CASSPEIAGVSEQFF. CDR3 in DNA: TGCGCCAGCAGTCCTGAAATAGCGGGAGTATCGGAGCAGTTCTTC.

The CDR3 DNA follows: TGCGCCAGCAGCCAAGATCGGCACGTCGGCGGGAGCAATGAGCAGTTCTTC. Translation: CASSQDRHVGGSNEQFF. The chain combines TRBV4-3 with TRBJ2-1; 7 bases fit TRBD2. With 0 bases clipped from V and 6 bases from J, the junction kept 11 bases outside the gene matches. This CDR3 has 17 amino acids. Looked up from germline, CDR1 is LGHNA and CDR2 is YSLEER.

This chain joins TRBV7-2 and TRBJ2-6, with D perhaps given as TRBD1 or TRBD2 (5 bases each). CDR1 and CDR2 (germline): SGHTA, FQGNSA. With 5 bases removed from V and 2 bases from J, the gap between germline ends came to 13 bases. This CDR3 spans 16 amino acids. The chain's CDR3 is CASSRGVGTGANVLTF. In DNA form, the CDR3 reads TGTGCCAGCAGCCGAGGGGTGGGGACTGGGGCCAACGTCCTGACTTTC. The full variable domain, rest sourced from reference TRBV7-2 and TRBJ2-6, is GAGVSQSPSNKVTEKGKDVELRCDPISGHTALYWYRQSLGQGLEFLIYFQGNSAPDKSGLPSDRFSAERTGGSVSTLTIQRTQQEDSAVYLCASSRGVGTGANVLTFGAGSRLTVL.

This clone was seen only once. The chain combines TRBV6-1 with TRBJ2-3; 7 bases map to TRBD1. The CDR3 runs 15 residues. The germline V gene has CDR1 MNHNS and CDR2 SASEGT. Trimming took 7 bases from V and 3 from J; bases not matched to a gene: 10. For the CDR3, the DNA is TGTGCCAGCACAACAGGGGCCCGCGGGACAGATACGCAGTATTTT. This codes for CASTTGARGTDTQYF.

This chain connects TRBV7-1 to TRBJ2-7, with 8 bases that match TRBD2. TRBV7-1 is designated an ORF whose function remains uncertain. Germline trimming cut 3 bases from V and 3 bases from J; bases unmatched to any gene: 4. CDR3 length equals 14 residues. CDR3 nucleotide sequence: TGTGCCAGCAGCTCGCCACGGGGGGGCTACGAGCAGTACTTC. Its protein is CASSSPRGGYEQYF.

The chain joins TRBV19 to TRBJ1-2; 7 nucleotides agree with TRBD1. The V and J ends lost 6 bases and 7 bases, in that order; junction bases with no gene match: 8. Germline CDR1 LNHDA, CDR2 SQIVND (reference sequence). This CDR3 contains 13 residues. The CDR3 DNA follows: TGTGCCAGTAGCAAAACCGGACAGGCTGGCTACACCTTC. Encoded protein: CASSKTGQAGYTF. The whole variable domain, remainder taken from reference TRBV19 and TRBJ1-2, is DGGITQSPKYLFRKEGQNVTLSCEQNLNHDAMYWYRQDPGQGLRLIYYSQIVNDFQKGDIAEGYSVSREKKESFPLTVTSAQKNPTAFYLCASSKTGQAGYTFGSGTRLTVV.

Only one count was recorded for this clone. The chain combines TRBV28 with TRBJ2-5; perhaps TRBD2 as D (5 bases). Germline V gives CDR1 MDHEN, CDR2 SYDVKM. The CDR3 totals 14 residues. V lost 2 bases and J lost 6, with 13 bases in between. The CDR3 bases are TGTGCCAGCAGTTTAAGCCTAGCTTGGAAGACCCAGTACTTC. Its protein product is CASSLSLAWKTQYF.

This clone was seen once. V is TRBV7-9 and J is TRBJ2-5; D is possibly TRBD1 or TRBD2 (5 bases each). This CDR3 is built from 14 residues. CDR1 and CDR2 (germline): SEHNR, FQNEAQ (reference sequence). V dropped 4 bases and J dropped 7 bases, with 16 bases sitting between them. CDR3 sequence reads: CASSSWDRLGTQYF. In nucleotides, the CDR3 is TGTGCCAGCAGCTCTTGGGACCGCCTGGGGACCCAGTACTTC.

The J gene is TRBJ2-5, the V gene TRBV7-2; D is possibly TRBD1 (5 bases). The CDR3 is 14 amino acids. Germline V lookup: CDR1 SGHTA, CDR2 FQGNSA. V lost 5 bases, J lost 5 bases, and 15 bases lay in between. The CDR3 reads CASSPQGTSETQYF. CDR3 nucleotide sequence: TGTGCCAGCAGCCCGCAGGGTACCTCGGAGACCCAGTACTTC.

This chain links TRBV11-3 with TRBJ2-3; D gene uncertain. The CDR3 is made up of 12 amino acids. Trimming left V 6 bases short and J 5 bases short, with 9 bases between. The germline gives CDR1 SGHNT, CDR2 YENEEA. The CDR3 reads CASRGPGDTQYF. DNA for the CDR3: TGTGCCAGCAGAGGGCCGGGAGATACGCAGTATTTT.

The J gene is TRBJ2-7, the V gene TRBV4-1; possible D gene TRBD2, 6 bases. CDR1 is MGHRA, CDR2 YSYEKL, per germline. The V end lost 0 bases, the J end lost 4 bases, and 16 bases lay between the germline ends. This CDR3 has 16 residues. The CDR3 nucleotides are TGCGCCAGCAGCCAAGATTTTCCGGGAGTATCATACGAGCAGTACTTC. Translating it yields CASSQDFPGVSYEQYF.

The chain joins TRBV11-2 to TRBJ2-7; unclear D gene. The CDR3 is 13 amino acids. Germline V gene sequence: CDR1 SGHAT, CDR2 FQNNGV. Deletions cut 0 bases from V and 5 bases from J, with 8 bases between. DNA for the CDR3: TGTGCCAGCAGCTTAGATACGGTAGACGAGCAGTACTTC. Amino acids: CASSLDTVDEQYF.

The rearrangement links TRBV4-1 to TRBJ2-7; D is ambiguous. V lost 6 bases, J lost 5 bases, and 14 bases lay in between. CDR1 and CDR2 (germline): MGHRA, YSYEKL. The CDR3 totals 13 residues. The CDR3 DNA is TGCGCCAGCAGAAGCACAGAACCAGACGAGCAGTACTTC. Protein product: CASRSTEPDEQYF.

V usage is TRBV5-6 and J usage is TRBJ2-1, with 7 positions matching TRBD1. This CDR3 is 15 amino acids long. Per germline, CDR1 SGHDT and CDR2 YYEEEE. V shed 2 bases and J 2 bases; nucleotides not matched to a gene: 4. The CDR3 loop is CASSLRDRPYNEQFF. The CDR3 DNA is TGTGCCAGCAGCTTACGGGACAGACCCTACAATGAGCAGTTCTTC.